This TCR beta chain was retrieved from a study of T cells in Graves' hyperthyroidism and ophthalmopathy. Study at large: Pretreatment peripheral blood was obtained at initial diagnosis. Study results and limitations: Before onset, by a median of approximately 5.9 months, the model predicted ophthalmopathy. Among clonotypes expanded in thyroid above 0.001, most were also found in blood.

Diagnoses rested on clinical symptoms, serum thyroxine and TRAb, thyroid ultrasound and orbital computed tomography. CDR3 length equals 12 residues. Trimming removed 5 bases from V and 3 bases from J, with 7 bases in between. Worth noting for this clonotype: Its matching antigen is unknown. A single base separates this from a much larger clone, so it may be a read error. Because the CDR3 is missing its conserved closing phenylalanine or tryptophan, this is likely a read error.

Amplification targeted TCR beta CDR3 regions from RNA transcripts. The study used the HTBI primer set for a first-round RT-PCR of the TCR CDR3. TCRdb re-called the multiplex PCR reads with MiXCR, one entry per CDR3 protein. The table lists hundreds of thousands of distinct CDR3 sequences, approximately 15% of them singletons. Sequencing used blood. The chain is built from TRBV12-3 or TRBV12-4 and TRBJ1-1; tentatively, D is TRBD1 (6 bases). This receptor was taken from a woman in her forties with Graves' ophthalmopathy. CDR3 residues: CASSTGYTEAFS. CDR3 DNA: TGTGCCAGCAGTACAGGGTACACTGAAGCTTTCTCT.